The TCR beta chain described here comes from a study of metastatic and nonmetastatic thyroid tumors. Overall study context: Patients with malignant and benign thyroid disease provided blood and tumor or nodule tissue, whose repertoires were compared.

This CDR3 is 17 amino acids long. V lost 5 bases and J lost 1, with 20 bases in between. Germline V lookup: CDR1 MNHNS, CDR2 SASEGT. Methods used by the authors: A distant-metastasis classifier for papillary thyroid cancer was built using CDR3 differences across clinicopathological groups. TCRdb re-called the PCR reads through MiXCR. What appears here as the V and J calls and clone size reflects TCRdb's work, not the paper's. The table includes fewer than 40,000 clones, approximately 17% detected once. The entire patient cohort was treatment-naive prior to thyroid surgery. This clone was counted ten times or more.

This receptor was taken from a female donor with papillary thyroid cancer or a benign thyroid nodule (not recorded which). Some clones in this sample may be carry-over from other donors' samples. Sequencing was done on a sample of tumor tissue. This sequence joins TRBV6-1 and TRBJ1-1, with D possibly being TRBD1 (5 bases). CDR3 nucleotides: TGTGCCAGCAGTACCCCCGGGGGGGGTAGGAAGAACACTGAAGCTTTCTTT. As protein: CASSTPGGGRKNTEAFF.